This T cell receptor beta chain emerged from a study of shared clonotypes between healthy human individuals. The study's findings and limits: For sorted subsets, rarefaction showed incomplete sequencing despite large depth.

The naive CD8 fraction comprised CD45RO-negative cells positively selected for CCR7 and excluded terminally differentiated effector memory CD45RA+ cells. Note on this clone: Its antigen is not known. Other DNA sequences in the same sample also yield this CDR3.

The CDR3 contains 14 residues. V lost 4 bases, J lost 4 bases, and 13 bases lay in between. Germline loops: CDR1 PRHDT, CDR2 FYEKMQ (reference sequence). The sorted-subset replicate PCRs were given about 200 ng DNA, which is tens of thousands of T cell genomes. Here immunoSEQ multiplex PCR was the method, and the copy in TCRdb shows in-frame clones only, minus some. This repertoire shows about 2 million clones, over 85% found once; its top ten account for 0.9% to 1.5%. The genes are TRBV13 and TRBJ1-2; D may be TRBD1 (5 bases). Sequencing was carried out using naive CD8+ T cells sorted from blood. The source is a man aged 18 to 35 in good health. This CDR3 is CASSSRDGLYGYTF. The DNA for the CDR3 is TGTGCCAGCAGCTCCCGGGACGGTCTCTATGGCTACACCTTC.